This entry lists 21 T cell receptor beta chains sequenced from one sample in a study of blood T cell repertoires in COVID-19. Assay: immunoSEQ multiplex PCR; the TCRdb copy retains only in-frame clones and omits some. The sample carries over 100,000 clones, approximately 80% recorded once. Sequenced input: peripheral blood. The receptors shown here come from a woman of 80 years or more with active or convalescent COVID-19.

This clone was observed a few times. The genes are TRBV6-6 and TRBJ1-6, with D perhaps matching TRBD1 (5 bases). V lost 2 bases, J lost 11 bases, and 16 bases lay in between. In germline, CDR1 is MNHNY, CDR2 SVGAGI (reference sequence). The CDR3 runs to 15 residues. This CDR3 is CASSYGAGFPPPLHF. The CDR3 DNA sequence: TGTGCCAGCAGTTACGGGGCAGGTTTTCCCCCACCCCTCCACTTT.

The chain employs TRBV12-3 or TRBV12-4 and TRBJ2-1; unclear D gene. CDR3 length: 11 amino acids. Trimming took off 2 bases at V and 10 bases at J, with 6 bases between the two ends. DNA for the CDR3: TGTGCCAGCAGTTTACGGCGGGAGCAGTTCTTC. Protein product: CASSLRREQFF.

The CDR3 protein is CASSSAKLRLKDTQYF. CDR3 sequence (DNA): TGTGCCAGCAGCTCAGCCAAGTTGAGGCTGAAGGATACGCAGTATTTT. J is TRBJ2-3 and V is TRBV6-2 or TRBV6-3; no definite D call. The CDR3 extends over 16 amino acids. Germline values: CDR1 MNHEY, CDR2 SVGEGT. Trimming shortened V by 6 bases and J by 6 bases, and 22 bases separated the two germline ends.

This chain connects TRBV4-1 to TRBJ2-4, with 7 bases that match TRBD2. Per the germline V gene, CDR1 is MGHRA and CDR2 is YSYEKL. The length of the CDR3 is 17 residues. With V trimmed by 2 bases and J by 5 bases, 12 bases remained unmatched. Written as DNA, the CDR3 is TGCGCCAGCAGCCAAAACCCCGTGGGGGGGACCCAAAACATTCAGTACTTC. Residues: CASSQNPVGGTQNIQYF.

This clone was picked up a small number of times. The chain is built from TRBV5-1 and TRBJ1-6; no clear D. V was clipped by 2 bases and J by 5 bases, with 11 bases between them. This CDR3 contains 15 residues. CDR1 and CDR2 from the germline V gene are SGHRS and YFSETQ. The CDR3 sequence: CASSLNPGNNSPLHF. The CDR3 bases are TGCGCCAGCAGCTTAAACCCGGGGAATAATTCACCCCTCCACTTT.

This rearrangement joins TRBV4-1 to TRBJ2-5, with 10 bases identical to TRBD2. Germline lookup yields CDR1 MGHRA and CDR2 YSYEKL. V was pared by 1 base and J by 5 bases, with 7 bases of the junction left unmatched. The CDR3 loop spans 16 amino acids. DNA for the CDR3: TGCGCCAGCAGCCAAGTATTACTAGCGGGAATGGAGACCCAGTACTTC. Translated: CASSQVLLAGMETQYF.

The rearrangement joins TRBV5-5 to TRBJ2-3; D gene unclear. This CDR3 contains 13 residues. Germline assignment: CDR1 SGHKS and CDR2 YYEKEE (reference sequence). The ends were cut back, 0 bases at V and 1 base at J, with 3 bases in the middle. Here the CDR3 DNA reads TGTGCCAGCAGCTTGGCCGGCACAGATACGCAGTATTTT. Its protein is CASSLAGTDTQYF.

Concerning this clone itself: This same CDR3 is encoded by further DNA sequences in the sample. The chain recombines TRBV5-1 with TRBJ2-3, with 15 nucleotides matching TRBD2. From germline, CDR1 is SGHRS and CDR2 YFSETQ. The CDR3 has 16 amino acids. The V and J ends lost 4 bases and 3 bases, in that order; junction bases with no gene match: 3. The CDR3 sequence: CASSLGTSGRTDTQYF. For the CDR3, the DNA is TGCGCCAGCAGCCTTGGGACTAGCGGGAGGACAGATACGCAGTATTTT.

The chain joins TRBV5-4 to TRBJ2-2, with TRBD1 matching 12 bases. The V and J ends lost 5 bases and 7 bases, in that order; junction bases with no gene match: 6. Germline V gene data show CDR1 as SGHNT and CDR2 as YYREEE (reference sequence). This CDR3 contains 15 residues. The CDR3 DNA is TGTGCCAGCAGACCGGGACAGGGGGCTATCGGGGAGCTGTTTTTT. Translating gives CASRPGQGAIGELFF.

This sequence joins TRBV18 and TRBJ2-2, with unresolved D. Trimming cost V 2 bases and J 3 bases, with 7 bases left between them. Germline lookup yields CDR1 KGHSH and CDR2 LQKENI. The CDR3 runs 14 residues. DNA for the CDR3: TGTGCCAGCTCACCATACGAGTACACCGGGGAGCTGTTTTTT. This gives the protein CASSPYEYTGELFF.

J is TRBJ1-5 and V is TRBV28; maybe TRBD1 (6 bases). Trimming pared 3 bases from V and 6 bases from J, leaving 15 bases between. The germline CDR1 and CDR2 sequences are MDHEN and SYDVKM. The CDR3 consists of 15 residues. The CDR3 region is CASSFSGDGGQPQHF. DNA for the CDR3: TGTGCCAGCAGTTTTTCAGGGGATGGGGGTCAGCCCCAGCATTTT.

This clone was observed once. In DNA, the CDR3 is TGTGCCAGCAGCGGACTAGCGATCTACGAGCAGTACTTC. It encodes CASSGLAIYEQYF. This chain connects TRBV7-8 to TRBJ2-7; 9 bases are a match to TRBD2. CDR3 length: 13 residues. J gave up 3 bases and V 5 bases, and 2 bases lay outside the gene matches. In germline, CDR1 is SGHVS, CDR2 FQNEAQ.

This sequence joins TRBV7-3 and TRBJ2-5; a possible D gene is TRBD1 (5 bases). Germline CDR1 and CDR2: SGHTA and FQGTGA. The CDR3 loop spans 15 amino acids. Trimming removed 5 bases from V and 1 base from J, with 14 bases in between. In DNA form, the CDR3 reads TGTGCCAGCAGCCCAAGGGGTACCCGCCAAGAGACCCAGTACTTC. Its translation is CASSPRGTRQETQYF.

The V gene is TRBV7-8, the J gene TRBJ2-5; D unresolved. The CDR3 length is 12 residues. V lost 1 base, J lost 4 bases, and 4 bases lay in between. Germline V lookup: CDR1 SGHVS, CDR2 FQNEAQ. This chain's CDR3 is CASSLELETQYF. The CDR3 DNA reads TGTGCCAGCAGCTTAGAACTAGAGACCCAGTACTTC.

The chain recombines TRBV2 with TRBJ1-1, with 8 bases fitting TRBD1. V lost 5 bases, J lost 5 bases, and 7 bases stayed unmatched. In germline, CDR1 is SNHLY, CDR2 FYNNEI. The CDR3 loop spans 14 amino acids. The DNA of the CDR3 is TGTGCCAGCAGTCCTGAACAGGGGGTGACTGAAGCTTTCTTT. It specifies CASSPEQGVTEAFF.

The chain recombines TRBV10-2 with TRBJ2-3; TRBD2 agrees at 10 bases. The CDR3 is made up of 14 amino acids. V lost 7 bases to trimming and J lost 9 bases; unmatched junction nucleotides: 10. Germline V gene sequence: CDR1 WSHSY, CDR2 SAAADI. CDR3 in DNA: TGCGCCAGCACGCCCAGCGGGAGGGTAGGGACGCAGTATTTT. As protein: CASTPSGRVGTQYF.

The chain uses TRBV9 and TRBJ2-7, with a possible D match to TRBD2 (5 bases). The CDR3 length is 14 residues. The V gene's germline CDR1 is SGDLS and CDR2 YYNGEE. Trimming removed 2 bases from V and 7 bases from J, with 16 bases in between. As DNA, the CDR3 is TGTGCCAGCAGCGTTCGCCCTAGCCCCCAGGAGCAGTACTTC. Translation: CASSVRPSPQEQYF.

The chain recombines TRBV2 with TRBJ2-1; 16 nucleotides agree with TRBD2. CDR3 length: 18 amino acids. CDR1 is SNHLY, CDR2 FYNNEI, per germline. V gave up 5 bases and J gave up 4 bases; unmatched junction bases: 8. The CDR3 bases are TGTGCCAGCAGTAGGACGGGGACTAGCGGGAGGGGGTACAATGAGCAGTTCTTC. Encoded protein: CASSRTGTSGRGYNEQFF.

This rearrangement joins TRBV25-1 to TRBJ1-4; the D is unclear. The germline V and J ends were trimmed by 5 bases and 5 bases, with 3 bases remaining between them. The CDR3 is made up of 11 amino acids. Germline CDR1 MGHDK, CDR2 SYGVNS. The CDR3 is CASSINEKLFF. Written as DNA, the CDR3 is TGTGCCAGCAGTATAAATGAAAAACTGTTTTTT.

The rearrangement links TRBV11-1 to TRBJ2-7; D remains unclear. Trimming cost V 5 bases and J 3 bases, with 20 bases left between them. From germline, CDR1 is SGHAT and CDR2 FQDESV (reference sequence). The length of the CDR3 is 16 residues. CDR3 loop: CASSAEATFIRYEQYF. CDR3 DNA: TGTGCCAGCAGCGCAGAGGCTACGTTCATCCGCTACGAGCAGTACTTC. Together with reference TRBV11-1 and TRBJ2-7, the CDR3 gives the full variable domain: EAEVAQSPRYKITEKSQAVAFWCDPISGHATLYWYRQILGQGPELLVQFQDESVVDDSQLPKDRFSAERLKGVDSTLKIQPAELGDSAMYLCASSAEATFIRYEQYFGPGTRLTVT.

The V gene is TRBV6-5, the J gene TRBJ2-3; 7 bases are shared with TRBD1. V lost 7 bases to trimming and J lost 6 bases; unmatched junction nucleotides: 4. Germline V lookup: CDR1 MNHEY, CDR2 SVGAGI. The CDR3 sequence is 12 residues long. The CDR3 loop is CASNRQGDTQYF. DNA of the CDR3: TGTGCCAGCAACAGACAGGGCGATACGCAGTATTTT.